The clone carrying this TCR beta chain was picked up a small number of times. This sample is drawn from a study of T-cell memory formation after mild COVID-19. V shed 4 bases and J 3 bases; nucleotides not matched to a gene: 5. This CDR3 has 15 residues. Germline V gene sequence: CDR1 SGHNT, CDR2 YYREEE (reference sequence). One entry per CDR3 protein, called by TCRdb with MiXCR from the 5' RACE reads. The repertoire holds a few hundred thousand distinct CDR3 sequences, with roughly 21% as singletons. The origin of this receptor is an adult woman who had mild COVID-19 (a few samples of this study predate the infection). Cell type and time point are not known. V is TRBV5-4 and J is TRBJ1-5, with 9 bases aligning to TRBD1. The sequenced sample was PBMCs or a T cell subset sorted from them (not recorded which). CDR3 loop: CASSAGTGNNQPQHF. CDR3 DNA sequence: TGTGCCAGCAGCGCTGGGACAGGGAACAATCAGCCCCAGCATTTT.